This T cell receptor (beta chain) was documented in a study of CD8 T cells in Susac syndrome. The RNA, about 0.45 to 1 ug, was put through reverse transcription using random hexamers. Amplification of TCR beta CDR3 was carried out by immunoSEQ multiplex PCR, which covered 54 Vbeta and 13 Jbeta segments. TCRdb reanalysed the immunoSEQ multiplex PCR reads using MiXCR and keeps one entry per CDR3 protein. This sample has 200,000 or so distinct CDR3 sequences; more than 85% occur once, and the top ten carry 0.1% to 0.15%. TEMRA cells were enriched by FACS, and CD4+ and CD8+ T cells were negatively isolated. The germline gives CDR1 MNHEY, CDR2 SMNVEV (reference sequence). V was trimmed by 2 bases and J by 3 bases, leaving 8 bases between them. CDR3 size: 13 residues. This clonotype was seen a few times.

The chain uses TRBV27 and TRBJ2-7, with a tentative D call TRBD2 (6 bases). The clonotype was recovered from a human donor with multiple sclerosis. Sequencing was carried out using CD8+ T cells from PBMCs. The CDR3 loop is CASSLGTDYEQYF. In DNA, the CDR3 is TGTGCCAGCAGTTTAGGGACTGACTACGAGCAGTACTTC.